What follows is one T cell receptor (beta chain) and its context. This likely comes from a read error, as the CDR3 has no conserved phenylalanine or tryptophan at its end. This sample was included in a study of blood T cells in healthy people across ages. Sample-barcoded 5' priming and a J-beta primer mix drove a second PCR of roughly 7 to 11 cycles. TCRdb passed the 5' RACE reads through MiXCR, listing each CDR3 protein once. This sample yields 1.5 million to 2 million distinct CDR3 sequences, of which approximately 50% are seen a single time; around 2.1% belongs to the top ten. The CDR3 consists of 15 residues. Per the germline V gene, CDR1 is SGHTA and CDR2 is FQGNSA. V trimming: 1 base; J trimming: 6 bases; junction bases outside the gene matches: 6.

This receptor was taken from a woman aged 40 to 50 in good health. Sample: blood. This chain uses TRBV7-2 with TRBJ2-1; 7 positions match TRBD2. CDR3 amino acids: CASSLGTSPRNEQFV. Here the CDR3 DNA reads TGTGCCAGCAGCTTAGGGACTAGTCCCCGCAATGAGCAGTTCGTC.